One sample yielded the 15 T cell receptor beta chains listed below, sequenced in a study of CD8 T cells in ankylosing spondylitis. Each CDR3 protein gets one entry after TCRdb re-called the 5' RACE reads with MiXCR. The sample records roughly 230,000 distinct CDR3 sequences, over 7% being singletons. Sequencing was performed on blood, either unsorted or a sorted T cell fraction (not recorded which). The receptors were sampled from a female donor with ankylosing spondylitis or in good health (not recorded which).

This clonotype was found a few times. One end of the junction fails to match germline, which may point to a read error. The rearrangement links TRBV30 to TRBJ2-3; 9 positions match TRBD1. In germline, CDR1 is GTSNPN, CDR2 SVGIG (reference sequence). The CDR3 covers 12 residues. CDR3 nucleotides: TGTGCCTGGAGTAGGGCACAGGGGGCCTTGGATTTT. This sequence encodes CAWSRAQGALDF.

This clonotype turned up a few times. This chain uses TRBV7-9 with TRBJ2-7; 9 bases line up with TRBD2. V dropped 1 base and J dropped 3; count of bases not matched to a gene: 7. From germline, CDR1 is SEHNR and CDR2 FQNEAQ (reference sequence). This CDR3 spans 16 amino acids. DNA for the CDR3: TGTGCCAGCAGCTTAGTAAGCGGGAGGATCGACTACGAGCAGTACTTC. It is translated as CASSLVSGRIDYEQYF.

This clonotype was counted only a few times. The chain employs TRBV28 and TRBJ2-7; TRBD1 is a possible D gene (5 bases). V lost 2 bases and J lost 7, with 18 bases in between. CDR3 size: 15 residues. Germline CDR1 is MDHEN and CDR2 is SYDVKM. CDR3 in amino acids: CASSLTRDGFDEQYF. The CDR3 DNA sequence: TGTGCCAGCAGTTTAACCAGGGATGGGTTCGATGAGCAGTACTTC.

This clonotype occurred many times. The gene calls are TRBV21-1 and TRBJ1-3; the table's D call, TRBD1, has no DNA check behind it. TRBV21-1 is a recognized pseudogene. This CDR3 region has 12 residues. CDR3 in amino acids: CASSPYRDTIYF. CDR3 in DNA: TGTGCCAGCAGCCCTTACAGGGACACCATATATTTT.

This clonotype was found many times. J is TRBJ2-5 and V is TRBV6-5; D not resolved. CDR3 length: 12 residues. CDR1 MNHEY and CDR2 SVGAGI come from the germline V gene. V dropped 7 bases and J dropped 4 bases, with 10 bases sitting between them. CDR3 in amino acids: CASKRGSETQYF. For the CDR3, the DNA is TGTGCCAGCAAACGTGGGTCAGAGACCCAGTACTTC.

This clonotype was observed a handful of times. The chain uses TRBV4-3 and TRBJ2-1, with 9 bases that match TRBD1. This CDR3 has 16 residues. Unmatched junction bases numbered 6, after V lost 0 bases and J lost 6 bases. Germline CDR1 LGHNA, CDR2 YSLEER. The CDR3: CASSQDLGQGLNEQFF. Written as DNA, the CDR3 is TGCGCCAGCAGCCAAGATCTGGGACAGGGACTCAATGAGCAGTTCTTC.

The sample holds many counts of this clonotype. The CDR3 here is CSVGGLAGVDTQYF. CDR3 sequence (DNA): TGCAGCGTTGGGGGGCTAGCGGGAGTAGATACGCAGTATTTT. The V gene is TRBV29-1, the J gene TRBJ2-3, with 10 nucleotides matching TRBD2. The ends lost 4 bases at V and 5 bases at J; junction bases unmatched: 6. CDR1 and CDR2 from the germline V gene are SQVTM and ANQGSEA. This CDR3 spans 14 amino acids.

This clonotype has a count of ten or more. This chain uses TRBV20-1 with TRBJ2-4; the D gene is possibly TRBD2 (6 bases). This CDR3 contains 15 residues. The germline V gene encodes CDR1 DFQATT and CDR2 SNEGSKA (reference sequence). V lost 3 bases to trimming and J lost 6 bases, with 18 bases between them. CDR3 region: CSARDGGLAINIQYF. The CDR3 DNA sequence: TGCAGTGCTAGGGATGGTGGGCTAGCGATAAACATTCAGTACTTC.

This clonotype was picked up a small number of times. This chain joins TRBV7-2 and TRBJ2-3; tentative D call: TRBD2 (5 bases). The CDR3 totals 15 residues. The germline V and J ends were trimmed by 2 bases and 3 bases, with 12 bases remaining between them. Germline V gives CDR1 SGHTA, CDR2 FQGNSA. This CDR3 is CASSLYRRPTDTQYF. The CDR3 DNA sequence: TGTGCCAGCAGCTTATACCGGAGGCCGACAGATACGCAGTATTTT.

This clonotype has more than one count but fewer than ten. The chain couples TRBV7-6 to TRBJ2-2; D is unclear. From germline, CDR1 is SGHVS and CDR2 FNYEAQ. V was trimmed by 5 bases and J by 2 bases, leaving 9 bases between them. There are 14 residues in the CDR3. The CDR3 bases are TGTGCCAGCAGCCACTCTCGAAACACCGGGGAGCTGTTTTTT. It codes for CASSHSRNTGELFF.

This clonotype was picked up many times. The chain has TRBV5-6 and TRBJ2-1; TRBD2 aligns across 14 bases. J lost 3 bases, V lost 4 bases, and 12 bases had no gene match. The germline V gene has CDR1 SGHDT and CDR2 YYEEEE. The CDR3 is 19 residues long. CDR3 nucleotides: TGTGCCAGCAGCCTCGGACTAGCGGGAGGTGGGGGGGTCTACAATGAGCAGTTCTTC. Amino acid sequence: CASSLGLAGGGGVYNEQFF.

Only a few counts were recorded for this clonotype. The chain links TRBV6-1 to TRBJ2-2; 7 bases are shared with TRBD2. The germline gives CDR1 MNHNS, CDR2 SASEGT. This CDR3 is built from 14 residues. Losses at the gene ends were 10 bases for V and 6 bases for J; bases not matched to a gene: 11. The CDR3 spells CATGGRAISGELFF. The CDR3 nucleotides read TGTGCCACCGGGGGGAGGGCAATATCCGGGGAGCTGTTTTTT.

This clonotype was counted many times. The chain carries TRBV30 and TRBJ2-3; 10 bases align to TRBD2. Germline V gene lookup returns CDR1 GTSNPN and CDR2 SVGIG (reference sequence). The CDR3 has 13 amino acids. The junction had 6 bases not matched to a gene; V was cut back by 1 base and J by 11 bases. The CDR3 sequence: CAWSGTLAGQQYF. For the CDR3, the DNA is TGTGCCTGGAGTGGAACACTAGCGGGACAGCAGTATTTT.

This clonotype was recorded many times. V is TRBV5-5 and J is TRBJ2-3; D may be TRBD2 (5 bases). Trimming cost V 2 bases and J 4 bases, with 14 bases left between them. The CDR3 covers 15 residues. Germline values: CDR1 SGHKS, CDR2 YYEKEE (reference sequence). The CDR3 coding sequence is TGTGCCAGCAGCTTTGACTATCTGCGCGCAGATACGCAGTATTTT. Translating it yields CASSFDYLRADTQYF.

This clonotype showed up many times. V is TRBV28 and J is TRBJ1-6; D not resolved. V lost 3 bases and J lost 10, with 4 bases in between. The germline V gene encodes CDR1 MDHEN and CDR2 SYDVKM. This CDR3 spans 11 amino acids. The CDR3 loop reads CASSLESPLHF. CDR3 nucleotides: TGTGCCAGCAGTTTGGAATCACCCCTCCACTTT.